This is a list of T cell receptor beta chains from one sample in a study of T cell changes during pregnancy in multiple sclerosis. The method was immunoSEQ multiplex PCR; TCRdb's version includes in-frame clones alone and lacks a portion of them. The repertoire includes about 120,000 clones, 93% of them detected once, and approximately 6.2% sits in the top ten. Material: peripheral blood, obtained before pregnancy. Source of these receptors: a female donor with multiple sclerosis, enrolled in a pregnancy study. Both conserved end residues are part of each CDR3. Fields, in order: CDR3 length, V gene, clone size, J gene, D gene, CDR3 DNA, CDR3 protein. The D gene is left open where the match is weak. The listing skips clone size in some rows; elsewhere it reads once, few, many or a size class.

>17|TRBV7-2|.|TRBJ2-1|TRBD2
TGTGCCAGCAGCCTTCGACTAGCGGGGGGGTTGAGCTATGAGCAGTTCTTC
CASSLRLAGGLSYEQFF
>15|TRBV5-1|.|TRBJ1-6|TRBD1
TGCGCCAGCAGCTTCCGGGACAGTAATAATTCACCCCTCCACTTT
CASSFRDSNNSPLHF
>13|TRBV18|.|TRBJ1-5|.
TGTGCCAGCTCACAACTGGGCGATCAGCCCCAGCATTTT
CASSQLGDQPQHF
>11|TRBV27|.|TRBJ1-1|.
TGTGCCAGCGGTCGAGGGTCTGAAGCTTTCTTT
CASGRGSEAFF
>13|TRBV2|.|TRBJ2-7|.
TGTGCCAGCAGTTGGGGGGGGCAGTACGAGCAGTACTTC
CASSWGGQYEQYF
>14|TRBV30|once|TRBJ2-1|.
TGTGCCTGGAGTGTAGGATCTAGAAGAAATGAGCAGTTCTTC
CAWSVGSRRNEQFF
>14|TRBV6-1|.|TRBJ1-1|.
TGTGCCAGCAGTGAAACCGGGATGAACACTGAAGCTTTCTTT
CASSETGMNTEAFF
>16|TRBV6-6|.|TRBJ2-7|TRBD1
TGTGCCAGCAGTTACGTTCGGGACAGGGGGCGCGACGAGCAGTACTTC
CASSYVRDRGRDEQYF
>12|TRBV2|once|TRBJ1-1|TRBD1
TGTGCCAGCAGTTTAGACAGGGCGGGGGCTTTCTTT
CASSLDRAGAFF
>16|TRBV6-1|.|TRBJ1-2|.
TGTGCCAGCAGTGGGTCGGGTCCACCCCAATACTATGGCTACACCTTC
CASSGSGPPQYYGYTF
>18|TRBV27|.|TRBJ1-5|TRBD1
TGTGCCAGCAGTTTAAGGTCGGACAGGGTCGGAGGTAATCAGCCCCAGCATTTT
CASSLRSDRVGGNQPQHF
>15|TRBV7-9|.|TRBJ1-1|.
TGTGCCAGCAGCTACCCACAGGGCCAACTAACTGAAGCTTTCTTT
CASSYPQGQLTEAFF
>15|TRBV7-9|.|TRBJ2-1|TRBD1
TGTGCCAGCAGCTTTGGGACAGGGGCCTACAATGAGCAGTTCTTC
CASSFGTGAYNEQFF
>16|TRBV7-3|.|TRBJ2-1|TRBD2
TGTGCCAGCAGCCCCGTCAGGACTAGCGGGGTCAATGAGCAGTTCTTC
CASSPVRTSGVNEQFF